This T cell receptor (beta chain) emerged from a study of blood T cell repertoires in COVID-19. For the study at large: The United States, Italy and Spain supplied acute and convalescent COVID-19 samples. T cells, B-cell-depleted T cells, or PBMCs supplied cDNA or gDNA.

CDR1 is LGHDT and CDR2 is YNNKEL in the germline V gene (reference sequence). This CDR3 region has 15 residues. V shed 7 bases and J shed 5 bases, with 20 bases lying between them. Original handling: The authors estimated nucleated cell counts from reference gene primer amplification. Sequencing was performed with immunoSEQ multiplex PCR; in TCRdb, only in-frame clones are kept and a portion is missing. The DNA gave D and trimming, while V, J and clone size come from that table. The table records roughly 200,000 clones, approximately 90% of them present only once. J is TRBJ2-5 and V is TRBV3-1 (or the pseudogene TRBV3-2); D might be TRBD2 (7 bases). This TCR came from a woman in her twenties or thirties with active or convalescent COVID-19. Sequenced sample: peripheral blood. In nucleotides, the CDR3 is TGTGCCAGCACCTGGACGTGGGGGGGCCGGGAGACCCAGTACTTC. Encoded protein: CASTWTWGGRETQYF.